Following are 11 T cell receptor beta chains from one sample sequenced in a study of T cell repertoires in cytomegalovirus infection. TCRdb independently ran MiXCR on the reads; one entry per CDR3 protein. The sample has roughly 110,000 distinct CDR3 sequences, around 10% seen once. Which antigens these TCRs recognize remains unknown. Input material: PBMCs, sequenced either directly or after in vitro stimulation (not recorded which). These receptors all stem from a human donor in good health (CMV status not recorded). Some clones in this sample may be carry-over from other donors' samples.

The chain links TRBV13 to TRBJ2-1; 8 bases are a match to TRBD2. This CDR3 has 16 amino acids. J was trimmed by 4 bases and V by 1 base; bases with no gene match: 6. Germline assignment: CDR1 PRHDT and CDR2 FYEKMQ (reference sequence). Here the CDR3 DNA reads TGTGCCAGCAGCTTAGACGGGAGGGCCAGGTACAATGAGCAGTTCTTC. As protein: CASSLDGRARYNEQFF.

The chain couples TRBV7-9 to TRBJ2-5; D possibly corresponds to TRBD1 (6 bases). Germline V gene lookup returns CDR1 SEHNR and CDR2 FQNEAQ (reference sequence). CDR3 length equals 15 residues. V lost 2 bases to trimming and J lost 4 bases, with 14 bases between them. CDR3 nucleotides: TGTGCCAGCAGCTTACAACAGGGCCACGGAGAGACCCAGTACTTC. It specifies CASSLQQGHGETQYF.

This clonotype was seen many times. The chain couples TRBV6-2 or TRBV6-3 to TRBJ1-1; TRBD1 might be the D (6 bases). The ends were cut back, 5 bases at V and 7 bases at J, with 14 bases in the middle. In germline, CDR1 is MNHEY, CDR2 SVGEGT. The CDR3 spans 13 residues. The CDR3 coding sequence is TGTGCCAGCAGTCTATGGACAGCGAGTGAAGCTTTCTTT. Amino acids: CASSLWTASEAFF.

A few counts support this clonotype. The chain carries TRBV7-2 and TRBJ1-5, with D possibly being TRBD1 (5 bases). V lost 5 bases to trimming and J lost 4 bases, with 18 bases between them. Per germline, CDR1 SGHTA and CDR2 FQGNSA. The CDR3 is made up of 16 amino acids. CDR3 sequence: CASSPSPRGINQPQHF. The DNA for the CDR3 is TGTGCCAGCAGCCCGTCCCCGAGGGGCATAAATCAGCCCCAGCATTTT.

This clonotype was counted many times. The chain carries TRBV7-2 and TRBJ1-1, with D possibly being TRBD1 (6 bases). The V end was cut by 1 base, the J end by 0 bases, with 12 bases between. CDR3 length: 16 amino acids. Germline V CDR1 and CDR2: SGHTA, FQGNSA. The chain's CDR3 is CASSLVYGDMNTEAFF. The DNA of the CDR3 is TGTGCCAGCAGCTTAGTCTACGGGGACATGAACACTGAAGCTTTCTTT.

In its sample, this clonotype was seen many times. The V call is TRBV7-2, the J call TRBJ2-1, with 7 bases lining up with TRBD2. CDR1 and CDR2 from the germline V gene are SGHTA and FQGNSA. The CDR3 covers 15 residues. The J segment lost 7 bases and the V segment lost 3 bases, leaving 9 bases of the junction unmatched. CDR3 region: CASSFAGEVRNEQFF. In DNA, the CDR3 is TGTGCCAGCAGCTTTGCGGGAGAGGTCAGGAATGAGCAGTTCTTC.

This clonotype has a count of ten or more. The chain employs TRBV7-9 and TRBJ1-2, with unresolved D. CDR3 length: 12 amino acids. V was clipped by 6 bases and J by 7 bases, with 12 bases between them. Germline V CDR1 and CDR2: SEHNR, FQNEAQ (reference sequence). The CDR3 DNA follows: TGTGCCAGCAGAACAATCGACCGTGGCTACACCTTC. It yields the protein CASRTIDRGYTF. The entire variable domain, with the rest obtained from reference TRBV7-9 and TRBJ1-2, is as follows: DTGVSQNPRHKITKRGQNVTFRCDPISEHNRLYWYRQTLGQGPEFLTYFQNEAQLEKSRLLSDRFSAERPKGSFSTLEIQRTEQGDSAMYLCASRTIDRGYTFGSGTRLTVV.

This clonotype appeared a few times. The V gene is TRBV14, the J gene TRBJ1-1; perhaps TRBD1 as D (5 bases). Germline CDR1 SGHDN, CDR2 FVKESK. The CDR3 totals 14 residues. Trimming cost V 2 bases and J 0 bases, with 7 bases left between them. CDR3: CASSQQGLNTEAFF. As DNA, the CDR3 is TGTGCCAGCAGCCAACAGGGACTGAACACTGAAGCTTTCTTT.

This clonotype appeared a few times. The chain joins TRBV11-2 to TRBJ2-3, with TRBD1 matching 10 bases. Germline V gene data show CDR1 as SGHAT and CDR2 as FQNNGV. The ends lost 6 bases at V and 3 bases at J; junction bases unmatched: 9. The CDR3 contains 16 residues. CDR3 nucleotides: TGTGCCAGCAGATCGGGACAGGGGAAGAGGACAGATACGCAGTATTTT. Amino acid sequence: CASRSGQGKRTDTQYF. The complete variable domain, with remaining parts taken from reference TRBV11-2 and TRBJ2-3, reads EAGVAQSPRYKIIEKRQSVAFWCNPISGHATLYWYQQILGQGPKLLIQFQNNGVVDDSQLPKDRFSAERLKGVDSTLKIQPAKLEDSAVYLCASRSGQGKRTDTQYFGPGTRLTVL.

In this sample, this clonotype turned up many times. The genes are TRBV25-1 and TRBJ1-1; tentatively, D is TRBD1 (5 bases). V lost 2 bases to trimming and J lost 5 bases, with 12 bases between them. Germline V gene data show CDR1 as MGHDK and CDR2 as SYGVNS. This CDR3 comprises 14 residues. CDR3 sequence (DNA): TGTGCCAGCAGTGAAATTGCAGGGAGGACTGAAGCTTTCTTT. The encoded protein is CASSEIAGRTEAFF.

This clonotype showed up many times. This chain joins TRBV7-7 and TRBJ1-2; 7 nucleotides match TRBD1. V lost 4 bases, J lost 7 bases, and 3 bases stayed unmatched. CDR3 length: 12 residues. Germline CDR1 and CDR2: SSHAT and FNYEAQ (reference sequence). The DNA for the CDR3 is TGTGCCAGCAGCTCGACAGGGTGTGGCTACACCTTC. This encodes CASSSTGCGYTF. Based on the CDR3 plus reference TRBV7-7 and TRBJ1-2, the full variable domain is GAGVSQSPRYKVTKRGQDVTLRCDPISSHATLYWYQQALGQGPEFLTYFNYEAQPDKSGLPSDRFSAERPEGSISTLTIQRTEQRDSAMYRCASSSTGCGYTFGSGTRLTVV.